The T cell receptor beta chain under discussion was sequenced for a study of monozygotic twins with inflammatory bowel disease. Making each TCR library took approximately 3,400 ng of total RNA. TCRdb reprocessed the 5' RACE reads and keeps a single row for each CDR3 protein, giving no DNA. The sample spans about 110,000 distinct CDR3 sequences; the ten largest clones claim roughly an eighth. The V gene's germline CDR1 is MGHRA and CDR2 YSYEKL. This CDR3 contains 18 residues. For every donor, one blood sample of over 2 ml was drawn. The chain is built from TRBV4-1 and TRBJ2-2; as DNA is missing, the TRBD1 call by TCRdb cannot be tested. Sequenced input: blood. The TCR was taken from a human donor with ulcerative colitis or Crohn's disease, or a healthy co-twin of an affected twin (not recorded which). The CDR3: CASSQPQGASQNTGELFF.